This passage covers 7 T cell receptor beta chains from one sample sequenced in a study of cytomegalovirus exposure and HLA in healthy donors. 60 Vbeta and 13 Jbeta primers were used in PCR. Produced via immunoSEQ multiplex PCR; TCRdb's table is partial and in-frame only. The repertoire holds fewer than 200,000 clones, with 75% as singletons. Material for sequencing was PBMCs. The receptors here all came from a male donor in good health and CMV-seronegative.

In this sample, this clone turned up a few times. The V and J genes are TRBV6-5 and TRBJ2-4, with 8 bases matching TRBD1. The trim removed 0 bases at V and 8 bases at J, leaving 0 bases unmatched. Looked up from germline, CDR1 is MNHEY and CDR2 is SVGAGI. The CDR3 is 13 residues long. The CDR3 coding sequence is TGTGCCAGCAGTTACTCGGACAGGGACATTCAGTACTTC. Translated, it gives CASSYSDRDIQYF.

A few counts support this clone. The J gene is TRBJ2-7, the V gene TRBV19; TRBD2 matches 10 bases. Germline lookup yields CDR1 LNHDA and CDR2 SQIVND (reference sequence). Trimming at V came to 3 bases and at J to 1 base, leaving 9 bases not matched to a gene. This CDR3 comprises 17 residues. The DNA of the CDR3 is TGTGCCAGTAGTATGTGGGCTAGCGGGAGCATTTCCTACGAGCAGTACTTC. Translating it yields CASSMWASGSISYEQYF.

The chain combines TRBV9 with TRBJ1-3, with D unresolved. Germline assignment: CDR1 SGDLS and CDR2 YYNGEE. The CDR3 spans 16 residues. Deletions cut 2 bases from V and 0 bases from J, with 12 bases between. The CDR3 nucleotides are TGTGCCAGCAGCGTCGGACTGTTCAGCTCTGGAAACACCATATATTTT. This sequence encodes CASSVGLFSSGNTIYF.

The chain carries TRBV2 and TRBJ1-3; 8 bases fit TRBD1. Germline CDR1 SNHLY, CDR2 FYNNEI. The V gene end was trimmed by 4 bases and the J gene end by 4 bases; junction bases not matched to a gene: 3. The CDR3 covers 14 residues. The DNA for the CDR3 is TGTGCCAGCAGTGGGACAGGGACCGGAAACACCATATATTTT. Residues: CASSGTGTGNTIYF.

V usage is TRBV6-4 and J usage is TRBJ2-3; 8 bases map to TRBD2. The germline CDR1 and CDR2 sequences are MRHNA and SNTAGT. This CDR3 is built from 14 residues. V lost 5 bases and J lost 0; bases outside the gene matches: 1. The CDR3 DNA is TGTGCCAGCAGTCAGCGGGGGAGCACAGATACGCAGTATTTT. Translation: CASSQRGSTDTQYF.

This chain joins TRBV2 and TRBJ1-1, with TRBD1 as a possible D gene (5 bases). CDR3 length equals 16 residues. The ends were cut back, 3 bases at V and 1 base at J, with 15 bases in the middle. From germline, CDR1 is SNHLY and CDR2 FYNNEI. CDR3 coding DNA: TGTGCCAGCAGTGATTGGGGCAGGGCCGAGAACACTGAAGCTTTCTTT. The encoded protein is CASSDWGRAENTEAFF.

CDR3 DNA sequence: TGTGCCAGCAGCGGGGGACAGGGGAGGACCGGGGAGCTGTTTTTT. Translating gives CASSGGQGRTGELFF. J is TRBJ2-2 and V is TRBV9; 10 positions agree with TRBD1. The germline V gene has CDR1 SGDLS and CDR2 YYNGEE. With V trimmed by 3 bases and J by 5 bases, 4 bases remained unmatched. This CDR3 has 15 residues. The full variable domain, completed using reference TRBV9 and TRBJ2-2, is DSGVTQTPKHLITATGQRVTLRCSPRSGDLSVYWYQQSLDQGLQFLIQYYNGEERAKGNILERFSAQQFPDLHSELNLSSLELGDSALYFCASSGGQGRTGELFFGEGSRLTVL.